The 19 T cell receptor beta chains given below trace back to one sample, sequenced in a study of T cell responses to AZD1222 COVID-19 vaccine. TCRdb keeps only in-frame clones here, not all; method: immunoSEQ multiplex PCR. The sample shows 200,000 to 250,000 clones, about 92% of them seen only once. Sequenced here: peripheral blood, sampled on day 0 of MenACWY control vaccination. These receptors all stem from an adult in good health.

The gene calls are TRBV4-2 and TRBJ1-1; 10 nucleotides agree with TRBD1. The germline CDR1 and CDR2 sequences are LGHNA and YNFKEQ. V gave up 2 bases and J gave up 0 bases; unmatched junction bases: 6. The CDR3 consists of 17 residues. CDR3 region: CASSQMTGGVMNTEAFF. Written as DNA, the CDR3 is TGTGCCAGCAGCCAAATGACAGGGGGCGTCATGAACACTGAAGCTTTCTTT.

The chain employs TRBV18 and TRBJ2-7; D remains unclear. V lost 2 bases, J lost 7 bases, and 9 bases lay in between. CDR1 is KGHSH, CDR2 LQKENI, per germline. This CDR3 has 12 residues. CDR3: CASSPESKEQYF. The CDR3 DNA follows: TGTGCCAGCTCACCAGAAAGCAAGGAGCAGTACTTC.

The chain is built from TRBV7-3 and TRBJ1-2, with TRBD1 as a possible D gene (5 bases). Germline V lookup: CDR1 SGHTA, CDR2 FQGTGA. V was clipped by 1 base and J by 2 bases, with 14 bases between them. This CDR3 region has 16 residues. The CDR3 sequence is CASSLSGGTANYGYTF. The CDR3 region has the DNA TGTGCCAGCAGCTTAAGTGGGGGGACTGCGAACTATGGCTACACCTTC.

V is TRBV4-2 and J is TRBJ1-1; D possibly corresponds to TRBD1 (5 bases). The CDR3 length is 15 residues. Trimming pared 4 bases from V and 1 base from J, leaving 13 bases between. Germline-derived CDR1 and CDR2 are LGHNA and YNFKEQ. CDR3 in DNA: TGTGCCAGCAGCCCCTTTAGGGGCCGGAACACTGAAGCTTTCTTT. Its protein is CASSPFRGRNTEAFF.

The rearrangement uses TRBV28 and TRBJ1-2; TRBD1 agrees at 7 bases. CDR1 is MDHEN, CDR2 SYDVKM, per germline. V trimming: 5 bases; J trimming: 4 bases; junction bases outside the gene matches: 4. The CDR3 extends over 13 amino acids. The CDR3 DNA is TGTGCCAGCAGTATAGGGGGCGGCTATGGCTACACCTTC. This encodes CASSIGGGYGYTF.

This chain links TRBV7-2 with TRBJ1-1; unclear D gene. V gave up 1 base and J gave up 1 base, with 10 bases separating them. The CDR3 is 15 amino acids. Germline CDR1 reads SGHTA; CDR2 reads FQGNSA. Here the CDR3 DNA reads TGTGCCAGCAGCTTAGGTTCCGCGGCGAACACTGAAGCTTTCTTT. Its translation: CASSLGSAANTEAFF.

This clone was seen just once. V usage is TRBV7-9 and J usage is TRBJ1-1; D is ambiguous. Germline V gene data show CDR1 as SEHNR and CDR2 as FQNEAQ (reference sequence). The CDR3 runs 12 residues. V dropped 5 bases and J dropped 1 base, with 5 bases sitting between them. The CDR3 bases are TGTGCCAGCAGCGTCAGGAACACTGAAGCTTTCTTT. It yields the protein CASSVRNTEAFF.

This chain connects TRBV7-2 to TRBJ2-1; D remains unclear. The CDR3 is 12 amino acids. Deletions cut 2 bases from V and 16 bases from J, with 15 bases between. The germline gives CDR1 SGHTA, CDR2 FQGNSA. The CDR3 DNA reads TGTGCCAGCAGCTTAACCAGGTCGTATCTCTTCTTC. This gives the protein CASSLTRSYLFF.

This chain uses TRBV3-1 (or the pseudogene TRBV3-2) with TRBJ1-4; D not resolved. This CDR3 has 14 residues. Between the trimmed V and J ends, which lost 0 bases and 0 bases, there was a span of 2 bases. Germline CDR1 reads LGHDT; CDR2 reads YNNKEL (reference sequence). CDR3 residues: CASSQDPTNEKLFF. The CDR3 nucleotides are TGTGCCAGCAGCCAAGACCCAACTAATGAAAAACTGTTTTTT.

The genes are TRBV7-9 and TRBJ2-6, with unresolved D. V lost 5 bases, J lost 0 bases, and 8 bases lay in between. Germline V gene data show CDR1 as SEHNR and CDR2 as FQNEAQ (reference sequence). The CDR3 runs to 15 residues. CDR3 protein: CASSPQPSGANVLTF. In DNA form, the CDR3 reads TGTGCCAGCAGCCCACAACCCTCTGGGGCCAACGTCCTGACTTTC.

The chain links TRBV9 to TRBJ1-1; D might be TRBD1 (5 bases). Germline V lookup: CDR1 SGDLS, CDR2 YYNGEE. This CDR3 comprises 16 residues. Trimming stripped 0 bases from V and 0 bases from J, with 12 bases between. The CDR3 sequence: CASSVGTGTMNTEAFF. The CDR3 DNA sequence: TGTGCCAGCAGCGTAGGGACGGGGACCATGAACACTGAAGCTTTCTTT. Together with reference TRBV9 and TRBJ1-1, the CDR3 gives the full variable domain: DSGVTQTPKHLITATGQRVTLRCSPRSGDLSVYWYQQSLDQGLQFLIQYYNGEERAKGNILERFSAQQFPDLHSELNLSSLELGDSALYFCASSVGTGTMNTEAFFGQGTRLTVV.

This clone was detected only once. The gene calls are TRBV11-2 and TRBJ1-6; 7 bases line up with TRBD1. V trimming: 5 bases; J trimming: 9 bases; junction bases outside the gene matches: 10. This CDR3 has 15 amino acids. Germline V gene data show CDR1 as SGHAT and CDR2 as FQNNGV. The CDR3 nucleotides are TGTGCCAGCAGCAGCCCCAGGGGGAAAGGTTCACCCCTCCACTTT. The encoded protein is CASSSPRGKGSPLHF.

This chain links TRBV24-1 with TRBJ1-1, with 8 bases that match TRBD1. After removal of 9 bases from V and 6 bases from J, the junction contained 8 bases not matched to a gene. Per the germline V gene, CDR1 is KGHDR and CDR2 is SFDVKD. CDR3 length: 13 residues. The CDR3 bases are TGTGCCACCCCCGGACAGGGTAACGCTGAAGCTTTCTTT. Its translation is CATPGQGNAEAFF.

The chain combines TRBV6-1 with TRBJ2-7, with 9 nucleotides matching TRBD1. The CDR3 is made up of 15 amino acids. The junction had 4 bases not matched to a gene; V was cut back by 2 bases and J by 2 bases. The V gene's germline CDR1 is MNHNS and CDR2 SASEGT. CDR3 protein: CASSESTGGPYEQYF. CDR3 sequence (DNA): TGTGCCAGCAGTGAATCCACAGGGGGCCCCTACGAGCAGTACTTC.

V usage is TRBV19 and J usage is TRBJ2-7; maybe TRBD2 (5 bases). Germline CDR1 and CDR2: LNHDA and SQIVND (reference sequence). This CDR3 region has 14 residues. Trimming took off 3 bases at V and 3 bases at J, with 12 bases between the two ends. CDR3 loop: CASSIGVGNYEQYF. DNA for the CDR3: TGTGCCAGTAGTATCGGGGTGGGCAACTACGAGCAGTACTTC. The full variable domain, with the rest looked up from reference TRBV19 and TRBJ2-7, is DGGITQSPKYLFRKEGQNVTLSCEQNLNHDAMYWYRQDPGQGLRLIYYSQIVNDFQKGDIAEGYSVSREKKESFPLTVTSAQKNPTAFYLCASSIGVGNYEQYFGPGTRLTVT.

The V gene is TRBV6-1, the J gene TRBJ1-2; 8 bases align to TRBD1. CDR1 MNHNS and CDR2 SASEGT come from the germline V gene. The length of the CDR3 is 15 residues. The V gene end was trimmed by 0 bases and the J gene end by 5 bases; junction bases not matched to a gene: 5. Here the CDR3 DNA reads TGTGCCAGCAGTGAAGCGGCCACAGGGGGTTATGGCTACACCTTC. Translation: CASSEAATGGYGYTF.

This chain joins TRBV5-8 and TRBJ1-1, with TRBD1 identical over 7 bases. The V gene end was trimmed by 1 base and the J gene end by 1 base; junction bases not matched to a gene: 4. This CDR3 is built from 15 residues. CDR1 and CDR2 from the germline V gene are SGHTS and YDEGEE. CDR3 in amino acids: CASSLITGANTEAFF. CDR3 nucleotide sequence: TGTGCCAGCAGCTTGATAACAGGGGCGAACACTGAAGCTTTCTTT.

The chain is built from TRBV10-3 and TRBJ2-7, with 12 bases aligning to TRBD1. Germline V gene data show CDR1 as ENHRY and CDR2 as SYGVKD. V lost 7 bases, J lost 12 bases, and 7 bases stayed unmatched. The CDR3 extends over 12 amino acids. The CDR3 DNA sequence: TGTGCCATCACTCCGGGACAGGGGGCGCGGTACTTC. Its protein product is CAITPGQGARYF.

CDR3 sequence: CASSLVPSGSEQYF. For the CDR3, the DNA is TGTGCCAGCAGTTTAGTGCCCTCGGGAAGCGAGCAGTACTTC. The rearrangement links TRBV28 to TRBJ2-7, with D possibly TRBD2 on 5 matching bases. V lost 2 bases to trimming and J lost 6 bases, with 14 bases between them. The germline CDR1 and CDR2 sequences are MDHEN and SYDVKM. The CDR3 has 14 residues.